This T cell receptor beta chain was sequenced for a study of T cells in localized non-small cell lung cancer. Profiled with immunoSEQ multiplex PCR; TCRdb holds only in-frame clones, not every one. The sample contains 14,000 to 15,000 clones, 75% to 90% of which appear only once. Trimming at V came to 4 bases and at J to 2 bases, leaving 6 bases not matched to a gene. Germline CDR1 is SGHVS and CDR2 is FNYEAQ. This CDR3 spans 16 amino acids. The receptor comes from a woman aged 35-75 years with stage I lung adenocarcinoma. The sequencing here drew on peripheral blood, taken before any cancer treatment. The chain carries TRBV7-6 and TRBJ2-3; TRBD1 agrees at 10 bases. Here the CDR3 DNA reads TGTGCCAGCAGCTCAACCGGGACAGGGGTCACAGATACGCAGTATTTT. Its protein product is CASSSTGTGVTDTQYF.